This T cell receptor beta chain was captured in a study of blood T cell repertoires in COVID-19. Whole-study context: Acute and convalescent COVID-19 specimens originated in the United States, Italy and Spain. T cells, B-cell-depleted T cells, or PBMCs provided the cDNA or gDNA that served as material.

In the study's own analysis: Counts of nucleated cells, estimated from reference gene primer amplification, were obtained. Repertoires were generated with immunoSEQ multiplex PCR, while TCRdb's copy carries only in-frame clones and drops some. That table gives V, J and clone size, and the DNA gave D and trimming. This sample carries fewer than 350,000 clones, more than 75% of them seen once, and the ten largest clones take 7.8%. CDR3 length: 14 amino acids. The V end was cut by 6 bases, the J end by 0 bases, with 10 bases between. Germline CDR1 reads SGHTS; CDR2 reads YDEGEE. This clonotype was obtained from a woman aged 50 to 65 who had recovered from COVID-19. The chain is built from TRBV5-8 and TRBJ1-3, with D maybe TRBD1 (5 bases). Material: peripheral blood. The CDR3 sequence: CASNTGVSGNTIYF. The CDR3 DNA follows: TGTGCCAGCAACACAGGAGTCTCTGGAAACACCATATATTTT.